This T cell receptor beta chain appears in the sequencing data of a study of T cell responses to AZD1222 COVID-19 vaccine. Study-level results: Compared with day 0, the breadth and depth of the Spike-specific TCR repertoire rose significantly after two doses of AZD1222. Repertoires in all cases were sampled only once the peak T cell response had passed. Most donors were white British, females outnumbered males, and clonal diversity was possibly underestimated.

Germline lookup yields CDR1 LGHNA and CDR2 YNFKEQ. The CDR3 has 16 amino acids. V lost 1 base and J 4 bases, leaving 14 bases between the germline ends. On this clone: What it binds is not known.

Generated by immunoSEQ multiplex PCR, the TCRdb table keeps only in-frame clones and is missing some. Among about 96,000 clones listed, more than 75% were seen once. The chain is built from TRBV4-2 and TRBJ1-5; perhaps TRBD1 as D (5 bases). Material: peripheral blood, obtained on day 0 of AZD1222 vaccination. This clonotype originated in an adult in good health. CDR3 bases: TGTGCCAGCAGCCAAGGAGATGGGACTAGGAATCAGCCCCAGCATTTT. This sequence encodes CASSQGDGTRNQPQHF.